The entry below gives a single T cell receptor beta chain sequence along with its context. These data originate in a study of blood T cell repertoires in COVID-19. The wider study: Spain, Italy and the United States supplied samples that represented acute and convalescent COVID-19. Sources were T cells, B-cell-depleted T cells, or PBMCs; the material itself was cDNA or gDNA.

CDR1 is SGHAT and CDR2 is FQNNGV in the germline V gene. The CDR3 contains 17 residues. After removal of 5 bases from V and 3 bases from J, the junction contained 9 bases not matched to a gene. Study processing details: Nucleated cell number was recorded as an estimate derived from reference gene primer amplification. Method: immunoSEQ multiplex PCR; TCRdb's copy keeps in-frame clones and lacks some. V, J and clone size reflect that table, while D and trimming were determined from the DNA. The top ten clones hold about 10% of a sample with a few hundred thousand clones, roughly 80% of them seen once.

The sample consisted of peripheral blood. The clonotype was recovered from a woman older than 75 with acute or convalescent COVID-19. The chain couples TRBV11-2 to TRBJ2-5, with 13 bases lining up with TRBD2. CDR3 in amino acids: CASSTRTSGGPKETQYF. The CDR3 DNA follows: TGTGCCAGCAGCACCCGGACTAGCGGGGGACCCAAAGAGACCCAGTACTTC.